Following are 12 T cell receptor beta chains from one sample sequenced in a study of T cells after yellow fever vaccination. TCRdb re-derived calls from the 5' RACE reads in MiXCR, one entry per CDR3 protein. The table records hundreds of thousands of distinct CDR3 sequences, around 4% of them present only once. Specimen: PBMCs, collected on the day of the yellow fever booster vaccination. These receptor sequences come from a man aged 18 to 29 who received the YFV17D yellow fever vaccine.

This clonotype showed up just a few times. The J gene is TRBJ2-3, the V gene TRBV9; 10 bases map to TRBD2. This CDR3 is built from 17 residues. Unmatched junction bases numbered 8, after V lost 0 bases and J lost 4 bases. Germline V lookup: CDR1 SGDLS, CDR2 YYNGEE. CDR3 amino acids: CASSVVGSGGASDTQYF. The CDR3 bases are TGTGCCAGCAGCGTAGTCGGGAGCGGGGGGGCATCAGATACGCAGTATTTT.

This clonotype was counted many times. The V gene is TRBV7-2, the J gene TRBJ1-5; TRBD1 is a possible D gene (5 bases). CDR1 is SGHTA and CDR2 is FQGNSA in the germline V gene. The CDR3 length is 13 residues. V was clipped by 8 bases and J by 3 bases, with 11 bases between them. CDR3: CASLQDLNQPQHF. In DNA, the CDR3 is TGTGCCAGCCTACAGGACCTCAATCAGCCCCAGCATTTT.

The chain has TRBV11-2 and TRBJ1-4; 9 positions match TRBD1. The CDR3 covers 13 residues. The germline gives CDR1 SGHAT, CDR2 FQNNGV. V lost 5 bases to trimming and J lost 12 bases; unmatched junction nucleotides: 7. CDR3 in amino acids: CASSQGTGTELFF. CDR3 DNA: TGTGCCAGCAGCCAGGGGACAGGGACGGAACTGTTTTTT.

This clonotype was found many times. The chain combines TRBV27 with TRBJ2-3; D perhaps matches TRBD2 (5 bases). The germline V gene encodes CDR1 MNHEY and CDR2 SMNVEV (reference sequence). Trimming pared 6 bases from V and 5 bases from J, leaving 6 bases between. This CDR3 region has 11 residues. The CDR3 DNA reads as TGTGCCAGCAGCCGGGAAGATACGCAGTATTTT. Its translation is CASSREDTQYF.

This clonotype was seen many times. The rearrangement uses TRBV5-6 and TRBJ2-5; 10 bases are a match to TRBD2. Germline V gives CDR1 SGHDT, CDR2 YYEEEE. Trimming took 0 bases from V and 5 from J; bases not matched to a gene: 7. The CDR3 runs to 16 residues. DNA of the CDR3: TGTGCCAGCAGCTTGGGGAAGCTAGCGGGGGCCGAGACCCAGTACTTC. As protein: CASSLGKLAGAETQYF. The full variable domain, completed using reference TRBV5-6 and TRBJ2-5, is DAGVTQSPTHLIKTRGQQVTLRCSPKSGHDTVSWYQQALGQGPQFIFQYYEEEERQRGNFPDRFSGHQFPNYSSELNVNALLLGDSALYLCASSLGKLAGAETQYFGPGTRLLVL.

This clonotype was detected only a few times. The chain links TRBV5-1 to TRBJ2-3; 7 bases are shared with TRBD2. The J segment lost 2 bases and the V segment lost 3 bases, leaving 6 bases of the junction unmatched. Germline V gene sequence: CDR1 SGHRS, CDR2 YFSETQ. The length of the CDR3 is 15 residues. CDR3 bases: TGCGCCAGCAGCTCCGGGACTACAACCACAGATACGCAGTATTTT. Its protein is CASSSGTTTTDTQYF.

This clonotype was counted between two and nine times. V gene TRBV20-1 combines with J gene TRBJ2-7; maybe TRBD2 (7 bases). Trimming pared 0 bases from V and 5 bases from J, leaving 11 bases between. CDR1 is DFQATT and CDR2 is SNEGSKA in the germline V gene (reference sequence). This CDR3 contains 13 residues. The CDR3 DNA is TGCAGTGCTAGAGATGCGGGGGCGGACGAGCAGTACTTC. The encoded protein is CSARDAGADEQYF.

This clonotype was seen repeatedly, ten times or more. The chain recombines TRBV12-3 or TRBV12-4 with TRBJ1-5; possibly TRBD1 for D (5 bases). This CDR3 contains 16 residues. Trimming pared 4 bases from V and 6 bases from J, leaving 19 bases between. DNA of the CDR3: TGTGCCAGCAGTTCTGAGACGCGGGAAAGGGGTCAGCCCCAGCATTTT. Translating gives CASSSETRERGQPQHF.

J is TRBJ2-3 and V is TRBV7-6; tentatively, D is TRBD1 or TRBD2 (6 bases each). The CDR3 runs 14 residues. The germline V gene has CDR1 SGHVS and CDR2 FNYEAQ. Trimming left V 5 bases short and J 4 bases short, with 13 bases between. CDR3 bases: TGTGCCAGCAGCCTACAAGGGGGGCCAGATACGCAGTATTTT. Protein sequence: CASSLQGGPDTQYF.

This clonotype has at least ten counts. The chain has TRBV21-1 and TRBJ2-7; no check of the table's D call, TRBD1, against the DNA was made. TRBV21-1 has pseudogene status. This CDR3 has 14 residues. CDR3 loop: CASSNARGAYEQYV. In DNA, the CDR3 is TGTGCCAGCAGCAACGCTAGAGGGGCCTACGAGCAGTACGTC.

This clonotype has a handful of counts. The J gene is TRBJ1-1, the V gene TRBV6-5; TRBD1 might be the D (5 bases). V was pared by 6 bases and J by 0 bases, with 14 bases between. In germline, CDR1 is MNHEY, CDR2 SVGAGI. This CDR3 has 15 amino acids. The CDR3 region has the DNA TGTGCCAGCAGGACCATCGGGGGGATGAACACTGAAGCTTTCTTT. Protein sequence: CASRTIGGMNTEAFF.

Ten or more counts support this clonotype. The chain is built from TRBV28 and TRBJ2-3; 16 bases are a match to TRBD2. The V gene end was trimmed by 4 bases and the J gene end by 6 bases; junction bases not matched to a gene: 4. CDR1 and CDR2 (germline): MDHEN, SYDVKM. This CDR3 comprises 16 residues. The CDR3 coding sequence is TGTGCCAGCAGTTCTCCGGGACTAGCGGGGGGGGATACGCAGTATTTT. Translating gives CASSSPGLAGGDTQYF. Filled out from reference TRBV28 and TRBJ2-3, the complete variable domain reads DVKVTQSSRYLVKRTGEKVFLECVQDMDHENMFWYRQDPGLGLRLIYFSYDVKMKEKGDIPEGYSVSREKKERFSLILESASTNQTSMYLCASSSPGLAGGDTQYFGPGTRLTVL.